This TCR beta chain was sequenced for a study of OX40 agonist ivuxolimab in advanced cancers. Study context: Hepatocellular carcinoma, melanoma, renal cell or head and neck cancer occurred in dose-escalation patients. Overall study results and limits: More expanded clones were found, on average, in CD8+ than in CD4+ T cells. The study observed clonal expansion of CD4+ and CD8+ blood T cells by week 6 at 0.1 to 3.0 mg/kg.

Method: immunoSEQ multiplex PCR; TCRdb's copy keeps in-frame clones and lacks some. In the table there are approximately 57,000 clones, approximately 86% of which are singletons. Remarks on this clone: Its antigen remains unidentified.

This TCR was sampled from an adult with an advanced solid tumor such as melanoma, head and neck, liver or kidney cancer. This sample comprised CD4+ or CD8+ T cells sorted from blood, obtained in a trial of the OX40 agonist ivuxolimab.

The CDR3 loop is CASSPPTVSTEAFF. The CDR3, as DNA: TGTGCCAGCAGCCCCCCCACGGTGAGCACTGAAGCTTTCTTT. The chain joins TRBV13 to TRBJ1-1; D not certain. V was cut by 5 bases and J by 4 bases, with 14 bases left in between. This CDR3 region has 14 residues. Germline V gene lookup returns CDR1 PRHDT and CDR2 FYEKMQ (reference sequence).